Described below is a single T cell receptor (beta chain) sequence and its context. Its antigen is not identified. Though probably carrying unrecorded immune exposures, donors were nominally healthy at sampling. These data come from a study of cytomegalovirus exposure and HLA in healthy donors. Findings and caveats of the study: Researchers reported from a later analysis that most CMV-associated TCR beta chains appeared HLA-restricted. Per published accounts, TCR beta sequences correctly predicted the HLA-A and HLA-B alleles of most subjects.

PCR involved 60 Vbeta and 13 Jbeta primers. Only in-frame clones appear in the TCRdb table, and some are missing; sequencing was by immunoSEQ multiplex PCR. The sample includes 140,000 to 150,000 clones, around 80% of them seen just once. The CDR3 has 15 amino acids. Sequenced material: PBMCs. The chain has TRBV21-1 and TRBJ1-6; the table's D gene call, TRBD1, was not cross checked with the DNA. TRBV21-1 is described as a pseudogene. The TCR originated in a boy aged 2 to 10 in good health and CMV-seronegative. CDR3 protein: CASSGLAQGNSPLHF. DNA of the CDR3: TGTGCCAGCAGCGGGCTTGCCCAAGGCAATTCACCCCTCCACTTT.